Listed here are 20 T cell receptor beta chains from one sample, sequenced in a study of cytomegalovirus exposure and HLA in healthy donors. The PCR ran on 60 Vbeta and 13 Jbeta primers. The assay was immunoSEQ multiplex PCR, and TCRdb's table has in-frame clones only and misses some. The sample lists about 150,000 clones, around four fifths occurring once. The specimen sequenced was PBMCs. Every receptor here comes from a woman aged 25 to 39 in good health and CMV-seronegative.

This clone appeared a few times. This chain joins TRBV27 and TRBJ2-2; the match to TRBD1 covers 7 bases. Germline CDR1 reads MNHEY; CDR2 reads SMNVEV (reference sequence). J was trimmed by 3 bases and V by 5 bases; bases with no gene match: 9. CDR3 size: 16 residues. The CDR3 sequence: CASSQDREPYTGELFF. The CDR3 DNA sequence: TGTGCCAGCAGTCAAGACAGGGAACCGTACACCGGGGAGCTGTTTTTT.

V is TRBV27 and J is TRBJ2-2; possible D gene TRBD1, 6 bases. In germline, CDR1 is MNHEY, CDR2 SMNVEV (reference sequence). The CDR3 spans 16 residues. Deletions cut 5 bases from V and 3 bases from J, with 16 bases between. The CDR3 sequence is CASSAPTGSHTGELFF. The CDR3 coding sequence is TGTGCCAGCAGTGCCCCTACAGGGTCTCACACCGGGGAGCTGTTTTTT.

The gene calls are TRBV6-5 and TRBJ2-7; the match to TRBD2 covers 8 bases. CDR1 and CDR2 from the germline V gene are MNHEY and SVGAGI. The CDR3 is made up of 14 amino acids. J gave up 6 bases and V 5 bases, and 9 bases lay outside the gene matches. The CDR3 is CASSTSPGGLEQYF. Written as DNA, the CDR3 is TGTGCCAGCAGTACCTCCCCGGGGGGGCTCGAGCAGTACTTC.

The chain employs TRBV6-5 and TRBJ2-7; D might be TRBD1 (5 bases). V was shortened by 2 bases and J by 10 bases, with 15 bases between the two germline ends. The V gene's germline CDR1 is MNHEY and CDR2 SVGAGI. The CDR3 length is 13 residues. The CDR3 region has the DNA TGTGCCAGCAGTTACGCCGAATCCGACAGTCAGTACTTC. Translated: CASSYAESDSQYF.

This clone appeared once. As DNA, the CDR3 is TGTGCCAGCAATGAGGCGGGGGCGATCTATGGCTACACCTTC. Translation: CASNEAGAIYGYTF. The chain combines TRBV28 with TRBJ1-2; a weak D match, TRBD1 (6 bases). The CDR3 runs 14 residues. Trimming removed 7 bases at V and 4 bases at J, with 16 bases between. Germline CDR1 is MDHEN and CDR2 is SYDVKM.

This clone was counted between two and nine times. The chain uses TRBV6-5 and TRBJ2-7; 9 bases agree with TRBD1. There are 13 residues in the CDR3. Germline V gene data show CDR1 as MNHEY and CDR2 as SVGAGI. V lost 10 bases and J lost 2; bases outside the gene matches: 6. The CDR3 here is CATGQGRTYEQYF. The CDR3 coding sequence is TGTGCCACCGGACAGGGGCGCACCTACGAGCAGTACTTC.

The chain has TRBV9 and TRBJ2-5, with TRBD2 as a possible D gene (6 bases). V gave up 0 bases and J gave up 5 bases, with 14 bases separating them. Germline values: CDR1 SGDLS, CDR2 YYNGEE. The CDR3 covers 15 residues. CDR3 bases: TGTGCCAGCAGCGTAGACGGGGGTTCAACGGAGACCCAGTACTTC. Translating it yields CASSVDGGSTETQYF.

This clone is a singleton in its sample. This chain links TRBV6-4 with TRBJ2-3, with D perhaps TRBD2 (5 bases). In germline, CDR1 is MRHNA, CDR2 SNTAGT. The CDR3 spans 13 residues. V lost 2 bases and J lost 3, with 6 bases in between. The CDR3 region has the DNA TGTGCCAGCAGTGACAGGGAGACAGATACGCAGTATTTT. It yields the protein CASSDRETDTQYF.

The genes are TRBV6-5 and TRBJ2-7; D is possibly TRBD2 (6 bases). Trimming shortened V by 6 bases and J by 6 bases, and 9 bases separated the two germline ends. The germline CDR1 and CDR2 sequences are MNHEY and SVGAGI. The CDR3 totals 11 residues. DNA of the CDR3: TGTGCCAGCAGGTTGGGGGGCGAGCAGTACTTC. Its protein product is CASRLGGEQYF.

V and J are TRBV5-1 and TRBJ2-7; possibly TRBD1 for D (6 bases). V was trimmed by 2 bases and J by 0 bases, leaving 9 bases between them. This CDR3 has 14 amino acids. CDR1 is SGHRS, CDR2 YFSETQ, per germline. As DNA, the CDR3 is TGCGCCAGCAGCTTAGGGGGTGACTCCTACGAGCAGTACTTC. Its translation is CASSLGGDSYEQYF.

The rearrangement joins TRBV30 to TRBJ2-3, with D maybe TRBD2 (5 bases). V lost 4 bases and J 0 bases, leaving 11 bases between the germline ends. CDR1 and CDR2 from the germline V gene are GTSNPN and SVGIG (reference sequence). The CDR3 is made up of 14 amino acids. The CDR3 sequence is CAWIRGLSTDTQYF. The CDR3 DNA sequence: TGTGCCTGGATCCGGGGATTGAGCACAGATACGCAGTATTTT.

There are a few counts of this clone. This chain links TRBV4-1 with TRBJ2-4, with TRBD2 identical over 13 bases. The CDR3 is 21 residues long. The germline V gene encodes CDR1 MGHRA and CDR2 YSYEKL. The ends lost 2 bases at V and 1 base at J; junction bases unmatched: 14. The CDR3 DNA follows: TGCGCCAGCAGCCAAAACTACTTAAGACTAGCGGGGGGTGGGGCCAAAAACATTCAGTACTTC. Its translation: CASSQNYLRLAGGGAKNIQYF.

The chain employs TRBV12-5 and TRBJ2-1; 7 positions match TRBD2. V gave up 4 bases and J gave up 7 bases; unmatched junction bases: 1. The CDR3 sequence is 12 residues long. The germline V gene has CDR1 LGHNT and CDR2 FRNRAP. The CDR3 reads CASGSGGNEQFF. CDR3 DNA: TGTGCTAGTGGTTCCGGGGGGAATGAGCAGTTCTTC.

The rearrangement links TRBV19 to TRBJ2-5; 7 bases are a match to TRBD1. Per the germline V gene, CDR1 is LNHDA and CDR2 is SQIVND (reference sequence). The V gene end was trimmed by 9 bases and the J gene end by 2 bases; junction bases not matched to a gene: 6. CDR3 length equals 13 residues. The CDR3 loop is CASTSGQQETQYF. The CDR3 nucleotides are TGTGCCAGCACCTCGGGACAGCAAGAGACCCAGTACTTC.

CDR3 DNA sequence: TGTGCCAGCACCTCCGGGGGGGGCTCCTACAATGAGCAGTTCTTC. Protein product: CASTSGGGSYNEQFF. The chain carries TRBV7-2 and TRBJ2-1, with 8 bases aligning to TRBD2. After removal of 7 bases from V and 0 bases from J, the junction contained 5 bases not matched to a gene. Germline assignment: CDR1 SGHTA and CDR2 FQGNSA. The CDR3 contains 15 residues.

The gene calls are TRBV15 and TRBJ2-2; D is undetermined. The ends were cut back, 4 bases at V and 4 bases at J, with 13 bases in the middle. There are 15 residues in the CDR3. Germline V gene sequence: CDR1 LNHNV, CDR2 YYDKDF (reference sequence). This CDR3 is CATSIPRLSTGELFF. CDR3 coding DNA: TGTGCCACCAGCATACCGAGACTTTCCACCGGGGAGCTGTTTTTT.

This chain links TRBV5-1 with TRBJ2-1, with TRBD2 matching 10 bases. This CDR3 spans 16 amino acids. The J segment lost 6 bases and the V segment lost 4 bases, leaving 10 bases of the junction unmatched. Germline CDR1 is SGHRS and CDR2 is YFSETQ. In DNA form, the CDR3 reads TGCGCCAGCAGCCCTCGCCCGGGACTAGCGCCCAATGAGCAGTTCTTC. Protein: CASSPRPGLAPNEQFF.

J is TRBJ2-7 and V is TRBV18, with D uncertain. The CDR3 length is 11 residues. Germline V gives CDR1 KGHSH, CDR2 LQKENI. The ends were cut back, 4 bases at V and 3 bases at J, with 4 bases in the middle. DNA for the CDR3: TGTGCCAGCTCACTCGGCTACGAGCAGTACTTC. Encoded protein: CASSLGYEQYF.

On this clone itself: The junction and the germline gene differ at one end; a read error may be behind it. This chain links TRBV7-9 with TRBJ2-7, with 7 bases identical to TRBD1. The V gene's germline CDR1 is SEHNR and CDR2 FQNEAQ (reference sequence). The CDR3 covers 15 residues. The CDR3 nucleotides are TGTTCCAGCCGCCCGACAGGGCCTATCGAGTACGAGCAGTACTTC. This translates into CSSRPTGPIEYEQYF.

The chain combines TRBV28 with TRBJ1-2, with D maybe TRBD1 (5 bases). This CDR3 spans 14 amino acids. Between the trimmed V and J ends, which lost 8 bases and 5 bases, there was a span of 18 bases. Germline V gives CDR1 MDHEN, CDR2 SYDVKM. The CDR3 loop is CASRGSPTFYGYTF. DNA for the CDR3: TGTGCCAGCCGGGGGTCGCCAACATTTTATGGCTACACCTTC.